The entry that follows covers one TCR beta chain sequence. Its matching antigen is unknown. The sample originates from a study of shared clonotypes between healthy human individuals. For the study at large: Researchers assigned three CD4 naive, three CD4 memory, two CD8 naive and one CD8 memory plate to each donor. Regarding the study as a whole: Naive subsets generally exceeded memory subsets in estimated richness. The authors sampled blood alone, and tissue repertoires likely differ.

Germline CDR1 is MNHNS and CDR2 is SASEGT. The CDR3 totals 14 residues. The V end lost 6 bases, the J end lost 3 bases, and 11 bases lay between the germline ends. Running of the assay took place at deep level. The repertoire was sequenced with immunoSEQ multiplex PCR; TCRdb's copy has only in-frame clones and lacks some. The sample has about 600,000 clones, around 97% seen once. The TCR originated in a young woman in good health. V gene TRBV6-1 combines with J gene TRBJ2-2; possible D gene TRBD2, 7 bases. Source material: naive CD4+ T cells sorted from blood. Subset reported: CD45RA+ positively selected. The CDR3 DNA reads TGTGCCAGCAGGAGGGGGGGAGACACCGGGGAGCTGTTTTTT. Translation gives CASRRGGDTGELFF.